The rows below give T cell receptor beta chains drawn from one sample of a study of cytomegalovirus exposure and HLA in healthy donors. Some clones are missing from TCRdb's copy, which holds only in-frame ones; the method was immunoSEQ multiplex PCR. This sample has 110,000 to 150,000 clones, with nearly 80% found just once. The sample was PBMCs. The receptor set was obtained from a woman aged 25-40 years in good health and CMV-seronegative. Each CDR3 is given with its conserved first and last residue. The D gene is left open where the match is weak. The size entry is marked missing in some rows and otherwise reads once, few, many or a size class.

j_call,v_call,clone_size,d_call,cdr3_aa,cdr3_nt
TRBJ2-7,TRBV2,NA,TRBD1,CASGGTGIGDEQYF,TGTGCCAGCGGCGGGACAGGGATCGGCGACGAGCAGTACTTC
TRBJ1-4,TRBV2,NA,TRBD1,CASRAQGLGQEKLFF,TGTGCCAGCAGGGCCCAGGGTCTGGGACAGGAAAAACTGTTTTTT
TRBJ2-5,TRBV5-6,NA,NA,CASSWVEGSAQYF,TGTGCCAGCAGCTGGGTAGAGGGTTCGGCCCAGTACTTC
TRBJ2-5,TRBV5-1,NA,NA,CASSLLSGQALGTQYF,TGCGCCAGCAGCTTGCTGAGCGGGCAGGCTTTGGGGACCCAGTACTTC
TRBJ1-1,TRBV30,NA,NA,CAWRGRGRMNTEAFF,TGTGCCTGGAGAGGGAGAGGACGGATGAACACTGAAGCTTTCTTT
TRBJ2-7,TRBV5-1,NA,NA,CASSLVGNPSDEQYF,TGCGCCAGCAGCTTGGTGGGGAACCCTAGCGACGAGCAGTACTTC
TRBJ1-5,TRBV19,few,NA,CASSSLGAGSNQPQHF,TGTGCCAGTAGTTCCCTTGGGGCAGGCAGCAATCAGCCCCAGCATTTT
TRBJ2-7,TRBV6-4,once,TRBD1,CASSDEPGTGPGEQYF,TGTGCCAGCAGTGACGAGCCCGGGACAGGGCCGGGCGAGCAGTACTTC
TRBJ2-1,TRBV18,NA,TRBD1,CASSTRQGQKTYTEQFF,TGTGCCAGCTCAACAAGACAGGGACAGAAAACCTACACTGAGCAGTTCTTC
TRBJ1-3,TRBV5-4,NA,NA,CASSHRGDSGNTIYF,TGTGCCAGCAGCCACCGGGGTGACTCTGGAAACACCATATATTTT
TRBJ1-2,TRBV11-2,NA,NA,CASSLGASYGYTF,TGTGCCAGCAGCTTGGGGGCGAGCTATGGCTACACCTTC
TRBJ2-5,TRBV6-5,NA,NA,CASTSGQHQETQYF,TGTGCCAGCACCTCTGGACAGCACCAAGAGACCCAGTACTTC
TRBJ1-1,TRBV7-9,NA,TRBD1,CASSLGQGANTEAFF,TGTGCCAGCAGCTTAGGGCAGGGGGCAAACACTGAAGCTTTCTTT
TRBJ2-7,TRBV18,NA,TRBD2,CASSSSGGALGEQYF,TGTGCCAGCTCAAGTAGCGGGGGGGCCTTGGGCGAGCAGTACTTC
TRBJ1-1,TRBV29-1,NA,NA,CSVVVHTEAFF,TGCAGCGTTGTCGTTCACACTGAAGCTTTCTTT
TRBJ2-1,TRBV2,NA,TRBD2,CASSNGLAGDNEQFF,TGTGCCAGCAGCAATGGACTAGCGGGTGACAATGAGCAGTTCTTC
TRBJ1-1,TRBV18,few,TRBD1,CASSATGTENTEAFF,TGTGCCAGCTCAGCTACCGGGACAGAGAACACTGAAGCTTTCTTT
TRBJ1-2,TRBV7-8,NA,NA,CASSPDSPNYGYTF,TGTGCCAGCAGCCCAGACAGTCCTAACTATGGCTACACCTTC
TRBJ1-2,TRBV12-2,NA,NA,CASRFPVRIGVANYGYTF,TGTGCAAGTCGCTTTCCCGTTCGTATCGGGGTTGCCAACTATGGCTACACCTTC
TRBJ2-3,TRBV5-1,NA,TRBD2,CASSQTRWRGAGDTQYF,TGCGCCAGCAGCCAAACCCGTTGGCGGGGGGCCGGAGATACGCAGTATTTT
TRBJ2-1,TRBV21-1,once,NA,CASSGQGARNEQFF,TGTGCCAGCAGCGGACAGGGGGCGCGGAATGAGCAGTTCTTC
TRBJ1-2,TRBV6-5,few,NA,CASRQHNYGYTF,TGTGCCAGCAGACAACATAACTATGGCTACACCTTC
TRBJ1-1,TRBV9,few,TRBD1,CASSKGDRAVF,TGTGCCAGCAGCAAAGGGGACAGGGCGGTCTTT
TRBJ2-7,TRBV7-7,NA,NA,CASSPGHVRSSYEQYF,TGTGCTAGCAGCCCCGGACATGTCAGAAGCTCCTACGAGCAGTACTTC
TRBJ1-2,TRBV11-1,NA,NA,CASPGDTF,TGTGCCAGCCCCGGGGACACCTTC
TRBJ2-5,TRBV4-1,NA,NA,CASSQDRETQYF,TGCGCCAGCAGCCAAGACCGAGAGACCCAGTACTTC
TRBJ2-5,TRBV29-1,once,TRBD1,CSVEAPGGTQYF,TGCAGCGTTGAAGCCCCAGGGGGGACCCAGTACTTC
TRBJ2-1,TRBV6-5,NA,TRBD1,CASSTWTGEQFF,TGTGCCAGCAGTACTTGGACAGGGGAGCAGTTCTTC
TRBJ2-2,TRBV7-6,NA,TRBD2,CASSLGPAGGQTGELFF,TGTGCCAGCAGCTTAGGCCCAGCGGGGGGGCAAACCGGGGAGCTGTTTTTT